Sequencing of this T cell receptor (beta chain) was carried out in a study of fetal regulatory T cell absence and autoimmunity. The overall study: The IPEX patients lacked clinical diabetes but had exocrine pancreas autoimmunity.

Study-level findings and limits: Antigen-driven pancreatic autoimmunity before birth in IPEX was inferred from oligoclonal enrichment. Some top pancreas TCR clones were over 80-fold enriched versus cord blood.

This CDR3 region has 12 residues. CDR1 MNHEY and CDR2 SVGAGI come from the germline V gene. The V end was cut by 1 base, the J end by 8 bases, with 6 bases between. As for this clone: The antigen remains unidentified.

This was a survey-level run. Assay: immunoSEQ multiplex PCR; the TCRdb copy retains only in-frame clones and omits some. The data show around 45,000 clones, roughly 80% seen once. The sequenced sample consisted of cord blood. The TCR sequence derives from a newborn boy with IPEX syndrome. This sequence joins TRBV6-5 and TRBJ2-1, with D maybe TRBD1 (5 bases). In DNA, the CDR3 is TGTGCCAGCAGTTACTGGGGCGATGAGCAGTTCTTC. Its protein is CASSYWGDEQFF.